This is a list of T cell receptor beta chains from one sample in a study of Ad26.COV2.S vaccination and SARS-CoV-2 variants. Profiling relied on immunoSEQ multiplex PCR, and the TCRdb table lists in-frame clones only, not all of them. Found here are over 130,000 clones, roughly 88% of them singletons; the top ten hold 4% to 6%. Sequences were derived from peripheral blood, sampled after recovery from COVID-19. These receptors originate from a human donor who had recovered from COVID-19. Each CDR3 is given with its conserved first and last residue. Each record gives: V gene, J gene, CDR3 length, clone size, D gene, CDR3 DNA, CDR3 protein. A D gene is named only where the DNA matches it firmly. Rows may omit the clone size; those that give it use once, few, many or a size class.

V gene: TRBV13; J gene: TRBJ1-1; CDR3 length: 13; clone size: NA; D gene: NA; CDR3 DNA: TGTGCCAGCAGCTCCGACTCAAACACTGAAGCTTTCTTT; CDR3 protein: CASSSDSNTEAFF
V gene: TRBV12-3/TRBV12-4; J gene: TRBJ2-7; CDR3 length: 13; clone size: NA; D gene: TRBD1; CDR3 DNA: TGTGCCAGCAGTTTCCAGGGGGCTCGCGAGCAGTACTTC; CDR3 protein: CASSFQGAREQYF
V gene: TRBV30; J gene: TRBJ1-1; CDR3 length: 12; clone size: NA; D gene: NA; CDR3 DNA: TGTGCCTGGAGGGACGGCTGGTCTGAAGCTTTCTTT; CDR3 protein: CAWRDGWSEAFF
V gene: TRBV6-6; J gene: TRBJ1-1; CDR3 length: 13; clone size: NA; D gene: NA; CDR3 DNA: TGTGCCAGCAGTTACGCGGTAAACACTGAAGCTTTCTTT; CDR3 protein: CASSYAVNTEAFF
V gene: TRBV7-6; J gene: TRBJ1-1; CDR3 length: 15; clone size: NA; D gene: TRBD1; CDR3 DNA: TGTGCCAGCAGCGGGGGGCGACAGGGTGACACTGAAGCTTTCTTT; CDR3 protein: CASSGGRQGDTEAFF
V gene: TRBV27; J gene: TRBJ2-1; CDR3 length: 12; clone size: NA; D gene: NA; CDR3 DNA: TGTGCCAGCAGGGGGGGCCAGAATGAGCAGTTCTTC; CDR3 protein: CASRGGQNEQFF
V gene: TRBV14; J gene: TRBJ1-1; CDR3 length: 15; clone size: few; D gene: TRBD1; CDR3 DNA: TGTGCCAGCAGCCCACAGGGGAGACGAAACACTGAAGCTTTCTTT; CDR3 protein: CASSPQGRRNTEAFF
V gene: TRBV27; J gene: TRBJ1-1; CDR3 length: 13; clone size: NA; D gene: NA; CDR3 DNA: TGTGCCAGCAGTGTAAGTAAGAACACTGAAGCTTTCTTT; CDR3 protein: CASSVSKNTEAFF
V gene: TRBV6-5; J gene: TRBJ2-7; CDR3 length: 14; clone size: NA; D gene: TRBD1; CDR3 DNA: TGTGCCAGCAGCCTAAACAGGGGGACCTACGAGCAGTACTTC; CDR3 protein: CASSLNRGTYEQYF
V gene: TRBV28; J gene: TRBJ2-5; CDR3 length: 15; clone size: NA; D gene: NA; CDR3 DNA: TGTGCCAGCAGTTTATGGAGCAGGGAGGAAGAGACCCAGTACTTC; CDR3 protein: CASSLWSREEETQYF
V gene: TRBV27; J gene: TRBJ2-7; CDR3 length: 11; clone size: NA; D gene: NA; CDR3 DNA: TGTGCCAGCTCGGCCGGGCTCGAGCAGTACTTC; CDR3 protein: CASSAGLEQYF
V gene: TRBV7-8; J gene: TRBJ2-1; CDR3 length: 15; clone size: NA; D gene: TRBD2; CDR3 DNA: TGTGCCAGCAGCTTAGGGCTAGCGGGGGGTGCTGAGCAGTTCTTC; CDR3 protein: CASSLGLAGGAEQFF
V gene: TRBV25-1; J gene: TRBJ2-1; CDR3 length: 15; clone size: NA; D gene: TRBD1; CDR3 DNA: TGTGCCAGCAGTGCCCGGGACAGGGTTGAGAATGAGCAGTTCTTC; CDR3 protein: CASSARDRVENEQFF
V gene: TRBV10-1; J gene: TRBJ2-3; CDR3 length: 14; clone size: NA; D gene: TRBD2; CDR3 DNA: TGCGCCAGCAGTTCCGGGACTAGCGTGGATACGCAGTATTTT; CDR3 protein: CASSSGTSVDTQYF
V gene: TRBV27; J gene: TRBJ2-7; CDR3 length: 16; clone size: NA; D gene: NA; CDR3 DNA: TGTGCCAGCAGTTTATCGGTAAACAGGTTCGCCTACGAGCAGTACTTC; CDR3 protein: CASSLSVNRFAYEQYF
V gene: TRBV28; J gene: TRBJ2-1; CDR3 length: 14; clone size: many; D gene: NA; CDR3 DNA: TGTGCCAGCAGTTTACCCCCGGTGGTCGATGAGCAGTTCTTC; CDR3 protein: CASSLPPVVDEQFF
V gene: TRBV5-1; J gene: TRBJ2-2; CDR3 length: 16; clone size: NA; D gene: TRBD2; CDR3 DNA: TGCGCCAGCAGACCCGGGACTAGAGCCCCTGAGGGGGAGCTGTTTTTT; CDR3 protein: CASRPGTRAPEGELFF
V gene: TRBV5-5; J gene: TRBJ2-5; CDR3 length: 13; clone size: NA; D gene: NA; CDR3 DNA: TGTGCCAGCAGCTGGGGACCAGAAGAGACCCAGTACTTC; CDR3 protein: CASSWGPEETQYF
V gene: TRBV4-3; J gene: TRBJ2-3; CDR3 length: 19; clone size: NA; D gene: TRBD2; CDR3 DNA: TGCGCCAGCAGCCAAGATGGGGTCAAGCGGGGGGGCCCCACAGATACGCAGTATTTT; CDR3 protein: CASSQDGVKRGGPTDTQYF
V gene: TRBV28; J gene: TRBJ2-5; CDR3 length: 13; clone size: NA; D gene: TRBD1; CDR3 DNA: TGTGCCAGCGTCGGGACAGACCAAGAGACCCAGTACTTC; CDR3 protein: CASVGTDQETQYF
V gene: TRBV19; J gene: TRBJ1-1; CDR3 length: 13; clone size: NA; D gene: NA; CDR3 DNA: TGTGCCAGTAGTAATCAGGGGCAAACTGAAGCTTTCTTT; CDR3 protein: CASSNQGQTEAFF
V gene: TRBV28; J gene: TRBJ2-2; CDR3 length: 16; clone size: NA; D gene: NA; CDR3 DNA: TGTGCCACCCACCCGCCGGGACTCTTAAACACCGGGGAGCTGTTTTTT; CDR3 protein: CATHPPGLLNTGELFF
V gene: TRBV3-1/TRBV3-2; J gene: TRBJ2-7; CDR3 length: 14; clone size: NA; D gene: NA; CDR3 DNA: TGTGCCAGCCGTAGTGGTGACAGAAACTACGAGCAGTACTTC; CDR3 protein: CASRSGDRNYEQYF
V gene: TRBV6-2/TRBV6-3; J gene: TRBJ2-7; CDR3 length: 15; clone size: NA; D gene: NA; CDR3 DNA: TGTGCCAGCAGTTACCCCCAAGGAGGGGATTACGAGCAGTACTTC; CDR3 protein: CASSYPQGGDYEQYF
V gene: TRBV5-5; J gene: TRBJ1-6; CDR3 length: 17; clone size: NA; D gene: TRBD1; CDR3 DNA: TGTGCCAGCAGCTCCCACCGAACCGACAGGGAGGATTCACCCCTCCACTTT; CDR3 protein: CASSSHRTDREDSPLHF
V gene: TRBV14; J gene: TRBJ1-2; CDR3 length: 15; clone size: NA; D gene: NA; CDR3 DNA: TGTGCCAGCAGCCGGAGGGGAGTAGCTAACTATGGCTACACCTTC; CDR3 protein: CASSRRGVANYGYTF
V gene: TRBV6-6; J gene: TRBJ1-2; CDR3 length: 16; clone size: NA; D gene: NA; CDR3 DNA: TGTGCCAGCAGTTACACGAACAGGGCCGCTAACTATGGCTACACCTTC; CDR3 protein: CASSYTNRAANYGYTF
V gene: TRBV19; J gene: TRBJ1-5; CDR3 length: 14; clone size: NA; D gene: NA; CDR3 DNA: TGTGCCAGTAGTATCCAGGGAGGATCTCAGCCCCAGCATTTT; CDR3 protein: CASSIQGGSQPQHF
V gene: TRBV5-1; J gene: TRBJ2-3; CDR3 length: 12; clone size: NA; D gene: NA; CDR3 DNA: TGCGCCAGCACCCGGGTCGGTGATACGCAGTATTTT; CDR3 protein: CASTRVGDTQYF
V gene: TRBV12-3/TRBV12-4; J gene: TRBJ1-4; CDR3 length: 13; clone size: NA; D gene: NA; CDR3 DNA: TGTGCCAGCAGTTTAATCGGAGGTGAAAAACTGTTTTTT; CDR3 protein: CASSLIGGEKLFF
V gene: TRBV5-1; J gene: TRBJ2-2; CDR3 length: 14; clone size: NA; D gene: TRBD1; CDR3 DNA: TGCGCCAGCAGCTTGGACAGGGGGGCCGGGGAGCTGTTTTTT; CDR3 protein: CASSLDRGAGELFF
V gene: TRBV5-5; J gene: TRBJ2-2; CDR3 length: 16; clone size: NA; D gene: NA; CDR3 DNA: TGTGCCAGCAGCCTACCGGACATATTTTTGACCGGGGAGCTGTTTTTT; CDR3 protein: CASSLPDIFLTGELFF
V gene: TRBV30; J gene: TRBJ1-2; CDR3 length: 13; clone size: NA; D gene: TRBD1; CDR3 DNA: TGTGCCTGGGGAAACAGGGGAGGCTATGGCTACACCTTC; CDR3 protein: CAWGNRGGYGYTF
V gene: TRBV7-2; J gene: TRBJ2-5; CDR3 length: 16; clone size: NA; D gene: TRBD2; CDR3 DNA: TGTGCCAGCAGCTTAGTGGGGGGGTCAAGGGGAGAGACCCAGTACTTC; CDR3 protein: CASSLVGGSRGETQYF
V gene: TRBV2; J gene: TRBJ2-2; CDR3 length: 15; clone size: few; D gene: TRBD1; CDR3 DNA: TGTGCCAGCACTATGGACAGGGGGAGCACCGGGGAGCTGTTTTTT; CDR3 protein: CASTMDRGSTGELFF
V gene: TRBV15; J gene: TRBJ2-1; CDR3 length: 16; clone size: NA; D gene: NA; CDR3 DNA: TGTGCCACCAGCAGAGGCTTAGGGGGGGATCAGGATGAGCAGTTCTTC; CDR3 protein: CATSRGLGGDQDEQFF
V gene: TRBV27; J gene: TRBJ1-5; CDR3 length: 14; clone size: NA; D gene: NA; CDR3 DNA: TGTGCCAGCAGTTTGGTTCTGGGGAATCAGCCCCAGCATTTT; CDR3 protein: CASSLVLGNQPQHF
V gene: TRBV2; J gene: TRBJ1-1; CDR3 length: 14; clone size: NA; D gene: NA; CDR3 DNA: TGTGCCAGCAAACAGTTCGGTTGGAAAGAGGGAGCTTTCTTT; CDR3 protein: CASKQFGWKEGAFF
V gene: TRBV10-3; J gene: TRBJ1-2; CDR3 length: 14; clone size: NA; D gene: TRBD1; CDR3 DNA: TGTGCCATCAGCCGGGACAGGAATAACTATGGCTACACCTTC; CDR3 protein: CAISRDRNNYGYTF
V gene: TRBV5-5; J gene: TRBJ1-3; CDR3 length: 14; clone size: NA; D gene: NA; CDR3 DNA: TGTGCCAGCAGCTTGGGTCTCTCTGGAAACACCATATATTTT; CDR3 protein: CASSLGLSGNTIYF
V gene: TRBV28; J gene: TRBJ1-6; CDR3 length: 15; clone size: few; D gene: NA; CDR3 DNA: TGTGCCAGCAGTTCCCAACAGGGCTATAATTCACCCCTCCACTTT; CDR3 protein: CASSSQQGYNSPLHF
V gene: TRBV15; J gene: TRBJ2-2; CDR3 length: 12; clone size: NA; D gene: NA; CDR3 DNA: TGTGCCACTAATAGGGGAACCGGGGAGCTGTTTTTT; CDR3 protein: CATNRGTGELFF
V gene: TRBV18; J gene: TRBJ1-5; CDR3 length: 18; clone size: NA; D gene: NA; CDR3 DNA: TGTGCCAGCTCACCAGATGTCATTACAGGGAAGGGTAATCAGCCCCAGCATTTT; CDR3 protein: CASSPDVITGKGNQPQHF
V gene: TRBV18; J gene: TRBJ2-7; CDR3 length: 16; clone size: NA; D gene: TRBD1; CDR3 DNA: TGTGCCAGCTCACCAGTGACAGGGGCCTCCGATTACGAGCAGTACTTC; CDR3 protein: CASSPVTGASDYEQYF
V gene: TRBV7-9; J gene: TRBJ1-4; CDR3 length: 14; clone size: NA; D gene: NA; CDR3 DNA: TGTGCCAGCAGCCTGGGACTGACTAATGAAAAACTGTTTTTT; CDR3 protein: CASSLGLTNEKLFF
V gene: TRBV29-1; J gene: TRBJ2-3; CDR3 length: 11; clone size: NA; D gene: NA; CDR3 DNA: TGCAGCGCGGGCTCCTCTGATACGCAGTATTTT; CDR3 protein: CSAGSSDTQYF
V gene: TRBV27; J gene: TRBJ2-3; CDR3 length: 15; clone size: NA; D gene: NA; CDR3 DNA: TGTGCCAGCAGTAAACAAGGGGAGCGCACAGATACGCAGTATTTT; CDR3 protein: CASSKQGERTDTQYF
V gene: TRBV28; J gene: TRBJ2-7; CDR3 length: 14; clone size: NA; D gene: TRBD1; CDR3 DNA: TGTGCCAGCAGTTTGTGGACAGGGGTCGGGGAGCAGTACTTC; CDR3 protein: CASSLWTGVGEQYF
V gene: TRBV6-5; J gene: TRBJ2-7; CDR3 length: 15; clone size: NA; D gene: NA; CDR3 DNA: TGTGCCAGCAGTCCCGGATCGGGTGGTTCCTACGAGCAGTACTTC; CDR3 protein: CASSPGSGGSYEQYF
V gene: TRBV4-1; J gene: TRBJ2-2; CDR3 length: 14; clone size: few; D gene: TRBD1; CDR3 DNA: TGCGCCAGCAGCGACAGGGGGAACACCGGGGAGCTGTTTTTT; CDR3 protein: CASSDRGNTGELFF
V gene: TRBV7-2; J gene: TRBJ2-7; CDR3 length: 13; clone size: NA; D gene: NA; CDR3 DNA: TGTGCCAGCAGCTTAGGGTCGCTCTACGAGCAGTACTTC; CDR3 protein: CASSLGSLYEQYF
V gene: TRBV4-3; J gene: TRBJ1-1; CDR3 length: 12; clone size: NA; D gene: NA; CDR3 DNA: TGCGCCAGCAGCCTCCGGAGGTCTGAAGCTTTCTTT; CDR3 protein: CASSLRRSEAFF
V gene: TRBV7-2; J gene: TRBJ1-2; CDR3 length: 17; clone size: NA; D gene: TRBD1; CDR3 DNA: TGTGCCAGCAGCTCCTTACCGGGACAGGAGATTTACTATGGCTACACCTTC; CDR3 protein: CASSSLPGQEIYYGYTF
V gene: TRBV7-2; J gene: TRBJ2-5; CDR3 length: 15; clone size: NA; D gene: NA; CDR3 DNA: TGTGCCAGCAGCTTGAGACCAGGGGGAGGGGAGACCCAGTACTTC; CDR3 protein: CASSLRPGGGETQYF
V gene: TRBV5-6; J gene: TRBJ1-2; CDR3 length: 14; clone size: NA; D gene: NA; CDR3 DNA: TGTGCCAGCACCTGGGGTGGACAGTGGTATGGCTACACCTTC; CDR3 protein: CASTWGGQWYGYTF
V gene: TRBV7-9; J gene: TRBJ1-5; CDR3 length: 15; clone size: NA; D gene: NA; CDR3 DNA: TGTGCCAGCAGCCGACATGACGGCAGCAATCAGCCCCAGCATTTT; CDR3 protein: CASSRHDGSNQPQHF
V gene: TRBV6-5; J gene: TRBJ1-3; CDR3 length: 13; clone size: NA; D gene: NA; CDR3 DNA: TGTGCCAGCAGGGGGGCCTCTGGAAACACCATATATTTT; CDR3 protein: CASRGASGNTIYF
V gene: TRBV27; J gene: TRBJ2-7; CDR3 length: 17; clone size: few; D gene: TRBD1; CDR3 DNA: TGTGCCAGCAGTTTACTGACAGGGTACCGGCAGACCTACGAGCAGTACTTC; CDR3 protein: CASSLLTGYRQTYEQYF
V gene: TRBV5-1; J gene: TRBJ1-4; CDR3 length: 14; clone size: NA; D gene: NA; CDR3 DNA: TGCGCCAGCAGCAACGACAGAGAGCGTGAAAAACTGTTTTTT; CDR3 protein: CASSNDREREKLFF
V gene: TRBV2; J gene: TRBJ2-5; CDR3 length: 15; clone size: NA; D gene: TRBD2; CDR3 DNA: TGTGCCAGCAGTACTCTAGCGGGGGTGGGAGAGACCCAGTACTTC; CDR3 protein: CASSTLAGVGETQYF